The present entry profiles one T cell receptor (beta chain) with its context. The target antigen is unknown. The sample belongs to a study of radiation and T cells in renal cell carcinoma. Indicated time point: blood 4 weeks post-SBRT, at nephrectomy. Described treatment: 15 Gy SBRT to primary tumor, nephrectomy 4 weeks later. General study points: Pretreatment tumor biopsies were lacking, so baseline clonotypes are unknown.

The table came from immunoSEQ multiplex PCR; TCRdb's copy has only in-frame clones and leaves some out. The data hold 80,000 or so clones, with around 89% observed a single time. The source was blood, collected from a patient whose treatment included radiotherapy and nephrectomy. The sequence was collected from a woman between 70 and 85 years old with renal cell carcinoma.

This CDR3 reads CSAGAWGEQFF. DNA for the CDR3: TGCAGTGCTGGGGCGTGGGGTGAGCAGTTCTTC. J is TRBJ2-1 and V is TRBV20-1, with D maybe TRBD1 (5 bases). Between the trimmed V and J ends, which lost 5 bases and 9 bases, there was a span of 11 bases. The V gene's germline CDR1 is DFQATT and CDR2 SNEGSKA (reference sequence). The CDR3 is 11 residues long.